The clone carrying this T cell receptor beta chain was seen many times. Its antigen is still unknown. The sample is drawn from a study of T cells in Graves' hyperthyroidism and ophthalmopathy. Study results and limitations: Most thyroid-expanded clonotypes above 0.001 were also found in blood. It was a median roughly six months before onset that the model predicted ophthalmopathy. Classification by a 13 V-J model distinguished ophthalmopathy from stable hyperthyroidism.

Enrolled ophthalmopathy patients presented with a Clinical Activity Score of at least 3, a NOSPECS grade of at least 4, and disease duration under 3 months. This CDR3 contains 11 residues. Germline assignment: CDR1 SQVTM and CDR2 ANQGSEA. V was clipped by 6 bases and J by 6 bases, with 11 bases between them. Amplification yielded TCR beta CDR3 regions, with RNA transcripts as the source. The HTBI primer set was used in a first-round RT-PCR of the TCR CDR3. TCRdb re-called the multiplex PCR reads through MiXCR, storing one row per CDR3 protein. Here the sample spans under 250,000 distinct CDR3 sequences, roughly 22% being singletons.

This chain connects TRBV29-1 to TRBJ1-1; D might be TRBD1 (6 bases). Material: blood. This TCR derives from a woman aged 40 to 50 with Graves' ophthalmopathy. CDR3 loop: CSVVQGAEAFF. CDR3 nucleotides: TGCAGCGTCGTACAGGGCGCTGAAGCTTTCTTT.